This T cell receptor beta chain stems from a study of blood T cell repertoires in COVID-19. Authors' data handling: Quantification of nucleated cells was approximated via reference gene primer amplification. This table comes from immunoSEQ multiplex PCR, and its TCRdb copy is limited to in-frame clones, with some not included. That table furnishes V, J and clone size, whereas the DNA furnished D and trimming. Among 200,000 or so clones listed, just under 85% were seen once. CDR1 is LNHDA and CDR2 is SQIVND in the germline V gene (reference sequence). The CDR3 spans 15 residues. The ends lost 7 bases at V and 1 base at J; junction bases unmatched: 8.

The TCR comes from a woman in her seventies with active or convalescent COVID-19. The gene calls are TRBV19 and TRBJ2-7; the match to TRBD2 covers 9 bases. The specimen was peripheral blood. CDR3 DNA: TGTGCCAGTACCATGGGCAGCGGGGGGTCCTACGAGCAGTACTTC. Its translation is CASTMGSGGSYEQYF.